The 4 T cell receptor beta chains listed next were all sequenced from one sample in a study of metastatic and nonmetastatic thyroid tumors. Patients were all untreated before their thyroid surgery. MiXCR reprocessed the PCR reads for TCRdb. The repertoire holds tens of thousands of clones, with approximately 12% as singletons. Sequencing used tumor tissue. The receptors shown here come from a female donor with papillary thyroid cancer or a benign thyroid nodule (not recorded which). Some clones in this sample may be carry-over from other donors' samples.

This clone appeared a few times. This may arise from a read error, as a much more abundant clone is one base away. The chain links TRBV9 to TRBJ1-3, with 7 bases fitting TRBD1. Unmatched junction bases numbered 2, after V lost 6 bases and J lost 2 bases. The length of the CDR3 is 13 residues. CDR1 and CDR2 from the germline V gene are SGDLS and YYNGEE. CDR3 region: CASIQGAGNTIYF. The CDR3, as DNA: TGTGCCAGCATCCAGGGGGCTGGAAACACCATATATTTT.

On this clone itself: Since a much larger clone is just one base distant, this may be a read error. This chain connects TRBV11-3 to TRBJ1-1; the D is unclear. This CDR3 region has 12 residues. Germline V gene sequence: CDR1 SGHNT, CDR2 YENEEA. V was trimmed by 5 bases and J by 11 bases, leaving 15 bases between them. The CDR3 region has the DNA TGTGCCAGCAGCAGTACAACCTTTGGGGCTTTCTTT. Translating gives CASSSTTFGAFF.

The chain uses TRBV10-2 and TRBJ2-6; D not certain. Germline V gene data show CDR1 as WSHSY and CDR2 as SAAADI. This CDR3 is built from 14 residues. V lost 3 bases and J 4 bases, leaving 7 bases between the germline ends. Here the CDR3 reads CASSEGLGANVLTF. The CDR3 region has the DNA TGCGCCAGCAGTGAAGGGTTAGGGGCCAACGTCCTGACTTTC.

There are many counts of this clone. V gene TRBV6-1 combines with J gene TRBJ2-7; 7 bases line up with TRBD1. The CDR3 spans 17 residues. CDR1 and CDR2 (germline): MNHNS, SASEGT. V was pared by 7 bases and J by 2 bases, with 17 bases of the junction left unmatched. The DNA for the CDR3 is TGTGCCAGCAATGGTGGCTGGGGACAGACAAAAACCTACGAGCAGTACTTC. It specifies CASNGGWGQTKTYEQYF.